The 14 T cell receptor beta chains below were found in one sample sequenced in a study of T cell clonotyping in hematopoietic cell transplantation. The assay was immunoSEQ multiplex PCR, and TCRdb's table has in-frame clones only and misses some. The profile shows tens of thousands of clones, less than 75% of them singletons. This sample's time point: recipient sample about 28 days before transplant, after cytoreduction. The specimen was peripheral blood mononuclear cells, collected before stem cell transplant. The receptors derive from a man aged 50-59 years with myelodysplastic syndrome. Some clones in this sample may be carry-over from other donors' samples.

This rearrangement joins TRBV2 to TRBJ2-2; a weak D match, TRBD2 (5 bases). This CDR3 is 14 amino acids long. The ends were cut back, 0 bases at V and 5 bases at J, with 7 bases in the middle. Germline V CDR1 and CDR2: SNHLY, FYNNEI. The CDR3 DNA sequence: TGTGCCAGCAGTGAAGCCTCGGGGACCGGGGAGCTGTTTTTT. The encoded protein is CASSEASGTGELFF.

This clone was recorded only once. The chain has TRBV6-5 and TRBJ1-1; D gene ambiguous. V lost 6 bases, J lost 4 bases, and 12 bases lay in between. The length of the CDR3 is 13 residues. The germline CDR1 and CDR2 sequences are MNHEY and SVGAGI. The CDR3 DNA reads as TGTGCCAGCAGCCCTACTTGGGCCACTGAAGCTTTCTTT. Translated: CASSPTWATEAFF.

The chain combines TRBV29-1 with TRBJ2-7; 7 bases match TRBD1. The J segment lost 0 bases and the V segment lost 5 bases, leaving 7 bases of the junction unmatched. The germline V gene has CDR1 SQVTM and CDR2 ANQGSEA. The CDR3 contains 14 residues. CDR3 DNA: TGCAGCGTTAAAAAACAGGGGAGCTCCTACGAGCAGTACTTC. This gives the protein CSVKKQGSSYEQYF.

This clone turned up a few times. This chain links TRBV1 with TRBJ2-7; TRBD2, as called in the table, went unchecked against the DNA. TRBV1 is a recognized pseudogene. There are 15 residues in the CDR3. CDR3 in DNA: TGCACCAGCAGCCAACGGGGGGTCGGAGGGGACGAGCAGTACTTC. It is translated as CTSSQRGVGGDEQYF.

The J gene is TRBJ2-1, the V gene TRBV29-1; 9 bases agree with TRBD1. The V gene end was trimmed by 4 bases and the J gene end by 6 bases; junction bases not matched to a gene: 7. The CDR3 has 14 residues. Germline V gene lookup returns CDR1 SQVTM and CDR2 ANQGSEA. The CDR3: CSVGADRGSNEQFF. The CDR3 DNA is TGCAGCGTTGGGGCGGACAGGGGATCCAATGAGCAGTTCTTC.

The chain couples TRBV6-5 to TRBJ2-5; the D is unclear. Trimming stripped 0 bases from V and 0 bases from J, with 8 bases between. Germline CDR1 and CDR2: MNHEY and SVGAGI. The CDR3 is made up of 15 amino acids. The CDR3 here is CASSYSMADQETQYF. CDR3 bases: TGTGCCAGCAGTTACTCGATGGCAGACCAAGAGACCCAGTACTTC.

The chain couples TRBV30 to TRBJ2-1, with D maybe TRBD2 (6 bases). The V end was cut by 4 bases, the J end by 7 bases, with 23 bases between. The CDR3 is 16 amino acids. Germline V gives CDR1 GTSNPN, CDR2 SVGIG (reference sequence). The CDR3 DNA is TGTGCCTGGACCTGGGGGGTCAGGATGCAAAAGAATGAGCAGTTCTTC. This codes for CAWTWGVRMQKNEQFF.

The V call is TRBV11-2, the J call TRBJ1-6; perhaps TRBD1 as D (5 bases). Germline V gives CDR1 SGHAT, CDR2 FQNNGV. This CDR3 has 15 amino acids. V dropped 2 bases and J dropped 5 bases, with 10 bases sitting between them. The CDR3 DNA follows: TGTGCCAGCAGCTTATTCAGGGATAATAATTCACCCCTCCACTTT. Translating gives CASSLFRDNNSPLHF.

The chain employs TRBV20-1 and TRBJ2-1; the D is unclear. The germline V and J ends were trimmed by 5 bases and 5 bases, with 7 bases remaining between them. Germline-derived CDR1 and CDR2 are DFQATT and SNEGSKA (reference sequence). This CDR3 has 11 amino acids. Here the CDR3 DNA reads TGCAGTGCTCCGGAAAACAATGAGCAGTTCTTC. It specifies CSAPENNEQFF.

For the CDR3, the DNA is TGTGCCTGGAGTTCGCCTCTCATGATTAAAGAGACCCAGTACTTC. This sequence encodes CAWSSPLMIKETQYF. The rearrangement links TRBV30 to TRBJ2-5; no firm D call. Trimming stripped 2 bases from V and 3 bases from J, with 16 bases between. The CDR3 consists of 15 residues. Germline values: CDR1 GTSNPN, CDR2 SVGIG (reference sequence).

V is TRBV11-2 and J is TRBJ1-1, with a possible D match to TRBD1 (5 bases). This CDR3 comprises 13 residues. Germline CDR1 reads SGHAT; CDR2 reads FQNNGV. V lost 5 bases, J lost 7 bases, and 14 bases lay in between. The CDR3 region has the DNA TGTGCCAGCAGCGTCAATGCAGGGATTGAAGCTTTCTTT. It translates to CASSVNAGIEAFF.

CDR3 residues: CASGSEGRGEKLFF. The CDR3 DNA follows: TGTGCCAGCGGGTCGGAGGGGCGCGGTGAAAAACTGTTTTTT. The V and J genes are TRBV9 and TRBJ1-4; a weak D match, TRBD1 (5 bases). Germline loops: CDR1 SGDLS, CDR2 YYNGEE. V was clipped by 7 bases and J by 7 bases, with 17 bases between them. The CDR3 is 14 amino acids.

The V gene is TRBV7-2, the J gene TRBJ2-7; tentatively, D is TRBD1 (5 bases). CDR1 and CDR2 (germline): SGHTA, FQGNSA. V gave up 5 bases and J gave up 0 bases, with 17 bases separating them. CDR3 length equals 16 residues. The CDR3 protein is CASSPKGRESSYEQYF. DNA of the CDR3: TGTGCCAGCAGCCCCAAAGGCAGGGAAAGCTCCTACGAGCAGTACTTC.

The V gene is TRBV30, the J gene TRBJ1-1, with D possibly TRBD1 on 5 matching bases. The CDR3 consists of 12 residues. Trimming cost V 4 bases and J 2 bases, with 8 bases left between them. CDR1 GTSNPN and CDR2 SVGIG come from the germline V gene (reference sequence). CDR3 in amino acids: CAWIRGNTEAFF. The CDR3 bases are TGTGCCTGGATAAGGGGAAACACTGAAGCTTTCTTT.